Below are 13 T cell receptor beta chains sequenced from a single sample in a study of cytomegalovirus exposure and HLA in healthy donors. Primers for the PCR totalled 60 Vbeta and 13 Jbeta. The table came from immunoSEQ multiplex PCR; TCRdb's copy has only in-frame clones and leaves some out. Here the sample spans around 76,000 clones, 73% being singletons. The specimen sequenced was PBMCs. Source of these receptors: a woman in her thirties or forties in good health and CMV-seropositive.

The rearrangement links TRBV4-3 to TRBJ1-4; no reliable D call. Trimming took off 1 base at V and 3 bases at J, with 9 bases between the two ends. Germline V lookup: CDR1 LGHNA, CDR2 YSLEER. This CDR3 region has 15 residues. The CDR3 here is CASSQVTEANEKLFF. The DNA for the CDR3 is TGCGCCAGCAGCCAAGTAACGGAGGCTAATGAAAAACTGTTTTTT.

The chain has TRBV6-1 and TRBJ2-3; a possible D gene is TRBD1 (5 bases). From germline, CDR1 is MNHNS and CDR2 SASEGT. The CDR3 runs 16 residues. The V end lost 1 base, the J end lost 4 bases, and 15 bases lay between the germline ends. CDR3 protein: CASSEGQGLGSDTQYF. In DNA form, the CDR3 reads TGTGCCAGCAGTGAAGGGCAGGGCTTGGGGTCAGATACGCAGTATTTT.

The gene calls are TRBV5-1 and TRBJ2-3; a possible D gene is TRBD2 (7 bases). The germline V and J ends were trimmed by 5 bases and 4 bases, with 17 bases remaining between them. CDR3 size: 15 residues. Germline CDR1 SGHRS, CDR2 YFSETQ. CDR3 residues: CASSWAGEGADTQYF. The CDR3 bases are TGCGCCAGCAGTTGGGCGGGAGAGGGGGCAGATACGCAGTATTTT.

CDR3 coding DNA: TGTGCCAGCAGACAGTTGATCCAAGAGACCCAGTACTTC. Translating gives CASRQLIQETQYF. This chain connects TRBV2 to TRBJ2-5; D is uncertain. CDR3 length equals 13 residues. Per germline, CDR1 SNHLY and CDR2 FYNNEI. The germline V and J ends were trimmed by 6 bases and 1 base, with 9 bases remaining between them.

The CDR3 loop reads CASSLTPIGQGRNIQYF. CDR3 nucleotide sequence: TGTGCCAGCAGCTTAACGCCGATTGGACAGGGGAGGAACATTCAGTACTTC. This chain joins TRBV7-3 and TRBJ2-4, with 9 bases aligning to TRBD1. The CDR3 sequence is 17 residues long. V shed 0 bases and J 7 bases; nucleotides not matched to a gene: 10. The germline gives CDR1 SGHTA, CDR2 FQGTGA.

The V call is TRBV6-1, the J call TRBJ2-2; D is unresolved. The V gene's germline CDR1 is MNHNS and CDR2 SASEGT. Trimming stripped 3 bases from V and 1 base from J, with 6 bases between. The CDR3 runs 14 residues. DNA for the CDR3: TGTGCCAGCAGTGAGATCAGGAACACCGGGGAGCTGTTTTTT. Amino acid sequence: CASSEIRNTGELFF.

V usage is TRBV7-9 and J usage is TRBJ2-5; possible D gene TRBD2, 5 bases. Germline CDR1 is SEHNR and CDR2 is FQNEAQ (reference sequence). V was clipped by 3 bases and J by 2 bases, with 13 bases between them. CDR3 length equals 15 residues. CDR3 nucleotides: TGTGCCAGCAGCTTGCTTACACGGGGTCAAGAGACCCAGTACTTC. As protein: CASSLLTRGQETQYF.

This clone occurred once. The chain recombines TRBV7-9 with TRBJ2-5, with TRBD1 matching 8 bases. In germline, CDR1 is SEHNR, CDR2 FQNEAQ (reference sequence). The CDR3 sequence is 14 residues long. The ends lost 2 bases at V and 5 bases at J; junction bases unmatched: 4. Here the CDR3 DNA reads TGTGCCAGCAGCTTACAGGGGGCTGGGGAGACCCAGTACTTC. Translating gives CASSLQGAGETQYF.

This clone came up a few times. J is TRBJ2-2 and V is TRBV19, with no clear D. This CDR3 is 13 amino acids long. Germline CDR1 and CDR2: LNHDA and SQIVND (reference sequence). Trimming shortened V by 1 base and J by 5 bases, and 5 bases separated the two germline ends. The CDR3 spells CASSIVLTGELFF. The CDR3 bases are TGTGCCAGTAGTATAGTGTTAACCGGGGAGCTGTTTTTT.

For this clone: The conserved final phenylalanine or tryptophan is absent from the CDR3, which likely points to a read error. The chain employs TRBV4-3 and TRBJ1-2, with 9 nucleotides matching TRBD1. The V segment lost 4 bases and the J segment 0 bases; nucleotides outside the gene matches: 6. The CDR3 runs 16 residues. Germline V lookup: CDR1 LGHNA, CDR2 YSLEER. The CDR3 region has the DNA TGCGCCAGCAGCCCTACGGGGACAGGGTCTAACTATGGCTACACCGTC. Translation gives CASSPTGTGSNYGYTV.

J is TRBJ1-2 and V is TRBV2; maybe TRBD1 (5 bases). V was shortened by 3 bases and J by 2 bases, with 10 bases between the two germline ends. Germline V CDR1 and CDR2: SNHLY, FYNNEI. This CDR3 spans 14 amino acids. The CDR3 DNA sequence: TGTGCCAGCAGTGACCAAGGGGTGAACTATGGCTACACCTTC. Amino acids: CASSDQGVNYGYTF.

V gene TRBV4-1 combines with J gene TRBJ2-1, with D maybe TRBD1 (8 bases). The germline V gene encodes CDR1 MGHRA and CDR2 YSYEKL. V was clipped by 4 bases and J by 4 bases, with 23 bases between them. The CDR3 totals 18 residues. The DNA for the CDR3 is TGCGCCAGCAGCCGAGTCCGGTTACAGGGGGGGCAGTACAATGAGCAGTTCTTC. It codes for CASSRVRLQGGQYNEQFF.

The chain uses TRBV7-8 and TRBJ1-5; D perhaps matches TRBD1 (5 bases). This CDR3 comprises 16 residues. The germline CDR1 and CDR2 sequences are SGHVS and FQNEAQ. With 8 bases removed from V and 2 bases from J, the gap between germline ends came to 19 bases. The chain's CDR3 is CASGHQERFRNQPQHF. As DNA, the CDR3 is TGTGCCAGCGGACATCAAGAAAGGTTTCGCAATCAGCCCCAGCATTTT.